These 2 T cell receptor beta chains share one sample of origin, sequenced in a study of shared clonotypes between healthy human individuals. Terminally differentiated effector memory CD45RA+ cells were left out of the naive CD8 fraction, which was CD45RO-negative and positively selected for CCR7. Profiled with immunoSEQ multiplex PCR; TCRdb holds only in-frame clones, not every one. The data show over 750,000 clones, just over 95% seen once. Sequencing was done on a sample of naive CD8+ T cells sorted from blood. These receptors originate from a man aged 25 to 45 in good health.

The chain employs TRBV11-3 and TRBJ2-1; D gene unclear. The V and J ends lost 5 bases and 5 bases respectively, with 10 bases between them. CDR1 SGHNT and CDR2 YENEEA come from the germline V gene. This CDR3 is 13 amino acids long. The CDR3 DNA reads TGTGCCAGCAGCCCACGGGCCGACAATGAGCAGTTCTTC. This sequence encodes CASSPRADNEQFF.

The chain links TRBV5-6 to TRBJ1-1; possibly TRBD1 for D (6 bases). Trimming left V 1 base short and J 7 bases short, with 11 bases between. Germline V CDR1 and CDR2: SGHDT, YYEEEE. The CDR3 consists of 13 residues. This CDR3 is CASSLPGVGEAFF. The CDR3 DNA is TGTGCCAGCAGCTTGCCAGGGGTGGGTGAAGCTTTCTTT.